This TCR beta chain stems from a study of CD8 T cells in ankylosing spondylitis. TCRdb ran MiXCR on the 5' RACE reads and lists one entry per CDR3 protein. Of about 320,000 distinct CDR3 sequences in the sample, 11% were seen once. V lost 2 bases and J 4 bases, leaving 20 bases between the germline ends. Germline lookup yields CDR1 MDHEN and CDR2 SYDVKM. The CDR3 consists of 17 residues. Study results and caveats: Disease-associated clones were CD8+ and fairly uncommon in peripheral blood.

Ten or more counts support this clonotype. Its antigen is not known. Sequencing was performed on blood, either unsorted or a sorted T cell fraction (not recorded which). The chain links TRBV28 to TRBJ2-5; D possibly matches TRBD1 or TRBD2 (5 bases each). The source of this sequence is a female donor with ankylosing spondylitis or in good health (not recorded which). CDR3 nucleotides: TGTGCCAGCAGTTTACTCATTCCCTGGGGGACCGGAGAGACCCAGTACTTC. Amino acids: CASSLLIPWGTGETQYF.